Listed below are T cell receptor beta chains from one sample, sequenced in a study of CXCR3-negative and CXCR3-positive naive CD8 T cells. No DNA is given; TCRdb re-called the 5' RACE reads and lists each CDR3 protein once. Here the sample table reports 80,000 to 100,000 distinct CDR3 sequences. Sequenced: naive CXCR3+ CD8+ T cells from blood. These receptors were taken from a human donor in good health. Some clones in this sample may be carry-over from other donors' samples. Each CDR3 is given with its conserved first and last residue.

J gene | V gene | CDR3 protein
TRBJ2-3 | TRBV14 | CASSQDVGGGDTQYF
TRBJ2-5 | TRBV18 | CASSPRRQETQYF
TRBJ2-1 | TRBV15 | CATSRTPGTNEQFF
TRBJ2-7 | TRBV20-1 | CSARESEGTAYEQYF
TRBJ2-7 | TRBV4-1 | CSSSQEASPSTYEQYF
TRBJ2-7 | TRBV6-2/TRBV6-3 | CASSSGTDSYEQYF
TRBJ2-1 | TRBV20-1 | CSARFANEQFF
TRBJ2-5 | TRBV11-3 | CASSLTAWETQYF
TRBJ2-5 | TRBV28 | CASSVRLGARQETQYF
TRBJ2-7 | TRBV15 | CATSRVSGEQYF
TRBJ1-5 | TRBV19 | CASSTVPGQPQHF
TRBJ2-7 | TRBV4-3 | CASSQDSQSTSYEQYF
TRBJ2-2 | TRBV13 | CASSLQGGRELFF
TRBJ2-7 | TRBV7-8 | CASSARRRDGYEQYF
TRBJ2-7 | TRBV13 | CASSLGTDEQYF
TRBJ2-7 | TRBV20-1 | CSARDQRTSGRPSYEQYF
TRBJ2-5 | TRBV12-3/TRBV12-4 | CASSPLRGGETQYF
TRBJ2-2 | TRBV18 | CASSPRTAENTGELFF
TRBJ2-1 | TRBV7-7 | CASSLALLAGEGEQFF
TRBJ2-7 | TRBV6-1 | CASSARGGRSYEQYF
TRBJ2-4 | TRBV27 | CASSRQGKNIQYF
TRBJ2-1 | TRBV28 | CASRSDYNEQFF
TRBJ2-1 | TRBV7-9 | CASSLQGNEQFF
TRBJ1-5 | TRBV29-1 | CSETGTSNQPQHF
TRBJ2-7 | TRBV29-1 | CSAVEITRDRVTYEQYF
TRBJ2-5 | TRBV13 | CASSLEWERETQYF
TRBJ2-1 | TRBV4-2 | CASSQSIGYENEQFF
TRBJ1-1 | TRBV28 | CAIRQAYRPEAFF
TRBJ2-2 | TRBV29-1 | CSVSRDSYTGELFF
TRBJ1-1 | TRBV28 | CASRRIYTEAFF
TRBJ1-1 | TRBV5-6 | CASSEQRTEAFF
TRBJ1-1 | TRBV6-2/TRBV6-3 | CASSFRQGHTEAFF
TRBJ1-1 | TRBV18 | CASSKGATEAFF
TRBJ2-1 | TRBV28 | CASSLSRDLEQFF
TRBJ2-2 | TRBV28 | CASSLESDTGELFF
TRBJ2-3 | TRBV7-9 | CASSDLGKSTDTQYF
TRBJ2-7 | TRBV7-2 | CASSLRTSGIEQYF
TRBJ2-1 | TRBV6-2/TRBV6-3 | CASRESSYNEQFF
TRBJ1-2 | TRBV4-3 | CASSLNSGTYGYTF
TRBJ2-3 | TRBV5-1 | CASSFPLAEPSTDTQYF
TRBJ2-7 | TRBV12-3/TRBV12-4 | CASSFGSGDEQYF
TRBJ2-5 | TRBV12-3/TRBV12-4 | CASRTGYQETQYF
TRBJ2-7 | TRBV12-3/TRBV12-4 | CASSHSEGLGEQYF
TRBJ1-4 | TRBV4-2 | CASSHLNVFQDDNEKLFF